What follows are 8 T cell receptor beta chains derived from one specimen sequenced in a study of T cell changes during pregnancy in multiple sclerosis. Generated by immunoSEQ multiplex PCR, the TCRdb table keeps only in-frame clones and is missing some. The data contain some 60,000 clones, roughly nine tenths of them singletons. The sample consisted of peripheral blood, taken before pregnancy. Receptors were obtained from a female donor with multiple sclerosis, enrolled in a pregnancy study.

The chain has TRBV7-2 and TRBJ2-2; the match to TRBD1 covers 9 bases. The CDR3 runs 15 residues. Per the germline V gene, CDR1 is SGHTA and CDR2 is FQGNSA. V lost 3 bases and J lost 3; bases outside the gene matches: 2. The CDR3 loop is CASSFGQGYTGELFF. In DNA form, the CDR3 reads TGTGCCAGCAGCTTCGGACAGGGGTACACCGGGGAGCTGTTTTTT.

The chain employs TRBV19 and TRBJ2-5, with 7 positions matching TRBD1. V trimming: 5 bases; J trimming: 4 bases; junction bases outside the gene matches: 4. The germline V gene encodes CDR1 LNHDA and CDR2 SQIVND (reference sequence). The CDR3 runs 13 residues. The CDR3 nucleotides are TGTGCCAGTAGTCGTAACAGGGGAGAGACCCAGTACTTC. As protein: CASSRNRGETQYF.

The V and J genes are TRBV6-1 and TRBJ2-3; 10 positions match TRBD1. CDR1 and CDR2 from the germline V gene are MNHNS and SASEGT. J lost 4 bases, V lost 4 bases, and 8 bases had no gene match. The CDR3 extends over 16 amino acids. The CDR3 protein is CASSANRGQGSDTQYF. The CDR3 DNA reads TGTGCCAGCAGTGCAAACCGGGGACAGGGGTCAGATACGCAGTATTTT.

The genes are TRBV7-2 and TRBJ1-6, with a possible D match to TRBD1 (6 bases). Germline CDR1 reads SGHTA; CDR2 reads FQGNSA. The CDR3 spans 16 residues. V lost 2 bases and J lost 7, with 15 bases in between. This CDR3 reads CASSLTPGAPNSPLHF. The CDR3 region has the DNA TGTGCCAGCAGCTTAACCCCAGGGGCCCCAAATTCACCCCTCCACTTT.

This clone was observed once. This sequence joins TRBV7-3 and TRBJ2-5, with 7 positions matching TRBD1. V gave up 5 bases and J gave up 4 bases; unmatched junction bases: 10. Per the germline V gene, CDR1 is SGHTA and CDR2 is FQGTGA. The CDR3 has 15 residues. CDR3 protein: CASSPGTASRETQYF. The CDR3 DNA follows: TGTGCCAGCAGCCCTGGGACAGCCTCTCGAGAGACCCAGTACTTC.

This chain uses TRBV19 with TRBJ2-3; a possible D gene is TRBD2 (6 bases). Germline loops: CDR1 LNHDA, CDR2 SQIVND (reference sequence). The germline V and J ends were trimmed by 7 bases and 1 base, with 12 bases remaining between them. This CDR3 has 14 residues. The DNA of the CDR3 is TGTGCCAGTACCCTCGGAGGGGGCACAGATACGCAGTATTTT. This encodes CASTLGGGTDTQYF.

The gene calls are TRBV6-1 and TRBJ2-3, with D possibly matching TRBD1 (5 bases). The CDR3 runs to 14 residues. The germline gives CDR1 MNHNS, CDR2 SASEGT. For the CDR3, the DNA is TGTGCGATCACAGGATCCTCTCCCACAGATACGCAGTATTTT. Protein sequence: CAITGSSPTDTQYF.

The V call is TRBV5-6, the J call TRBJ2-4; TRBD1 is a possible D gene (5 bases). CDR1 is SGHDT and CDR2 is YYEEEE in the germline V gene. The CDR3 is 17 residues long. Trimming pared 2 bases from V and 0 bases from J, leaving 15 bases between. CDR3 nucleotide sequence: TGTGCCAGCAGCTTCCTCCAGGGTGTTCTAGCCAAAAACATTCAGTACTTC. Its protein product is CASSFLQGVLAKNIQYF.